The clone carrying this TCR beta chain was seen only a few times. Antigen: not known. RNA, once extracted, was reverse transcribed into cDNA for use as the sequencing template. Profiling relied on immunoSEQ multiplex PCR, and the TCRdb table lists in-frame clones only, not all of them. The repertoire includes roughly 230,000 clones, about 40% of them detected once, and around 2.8% sits in the top ten. This entry belongs to a study of CD8+ T cells in alopecia areata. Study-wide context: Tofacitinib exposure lasted 6 to 18 months, followed by 6 months off drug.

Losses at the gene ends were 1 base for V and 5 bases for J; bases not matched to a gene: 8. This CDR3 contains 16 residues. The germline gives CDR1 SGHTA, CDR2 FQGNSA. Study-wide results and caveats: Possibly because of HLA-related factors, TCR sharing was less clear across patients than in mice. Many expanded lesional clones persisted in scalp and blood during tofacitinib treatment. Higher clonality and more expanded CD8+ clones appeared in lesional than normal scalp.

Treatment: oral pan-JAK inhibitor, 5-10 mg twice daily. This receptor was identified in a human donor with alopecia areata. The chain is built from TRBV7-2 and TRBJ2-5; TRBD2 aligns across 9 bases. Sample: CD4+ T cells sorted from blood, taken at roughly week 36, from a patient treated with tofacitinib. The CDR3 region is CASSLGGGRARETQYF. The CDR3 region has the DNA TGTGCCAGCAGCTTAGGCGGCGGGAGGGCCCGGGAGACCCAGTACTTC.